This T cell receptor beta chain was found in a study of Ad26.COV2.S vaccination and SARS-CoV-2 variants. Treatment given: 15 to 20 received Ad26.COV2.S at low or high dose, single or two shots; 5 received placebo; per-sample allocation not given. Sampling occurred on day 63 after the first vaccine or placebo injection. Wuhan-strain SARS-CoV-2 spike was expressed by the Ad26 vector that made up the vaccine. TCRdb keeps only in-frame clones here, not all; method: immunoSEQ multiplex PCR. This sample has some 640,000 clones, with approximately 88% found just once. Sequenced material: peripheral blood, taken in a trial of Ad26.COV2.S vaccine versus placebo. This receptor was identified in a person aged 18-65 years who received the Ad26.COV2.S COVID-19 vaccine or a placebo.

CDR3 amino acids: CASSYGLIDTQYF. The CDR3 region has the DNA TGTGCCAGCAGTTACGGGCTTATAGATACGCAGTATTTT. V usage is TRBV6-2 or TRBV6-3 and J usage is TRBJ2-3; D is unclear. The CDR3 is 13 residues long. V lost 2 bases and J lost 5, with 8 bases in between. Germline lookup yields CDR1 MNHEY and CDR2 SVGEGT.